This TCR beta chain came from a study of OX40 agonist ivuxolimab in advanced cancers. Study-level background: Ivuxolimab, which targeted the costimulatory receptor OX40 (CD134), was an agonistic, fully human IgG2 monoclonal antibody. Intravenous ivuxolimab was administered to patients every 2 weeks at six dose levels: 0.01, 0.1, 0.3, 1.5, 3 and 10 mg/kg. Among the 50 to 55 dose-escalation patients, 19 had hepatocellular carcinoma, about 15 melanoma, 9 renal cell carcinoma and 9 head and neck cancer. A male proportion of around 83% and a mean age of approximately 60 years, ranging from about 20 to 79, were recorded for the dose-escalation cohort. Prior anti-PD-1, anti-PD-L1 or anti-CTLA-4 therapy was permitted, and approximately 41% of dose-escalation patients had received checkpoint inhibitors. Partial responses occurred in three dose-escalation patients: two with cutaneous melanoma and one with hepatocellular carcinoma. Peripheral TCRbeta sequencing aimed to test whether ivuxolimab altered TCR sequence diversity and caused clonal T-cell expansion. The paper reports the monotherapy dose-escalation portion (N = 52 patients) of the phase I ivuxolimab trial. Broader findings and caveats from the paper: The antigen specificity of the peripheral T cells that underwent clonal expansion was not determined. In the 0.1-3.0 mg/kg groups, partial responders were among the patients with the lowest normalized peripheral clonal expansion, particularly in CD8+ T cells. Clonal expansion of both CD4+ and CD8+ blood T cells was observed from baseline to week 6 at doses 0.1 to 3.0 mg/kg. After ivuxolimab, more expanded clones were found on average in CD8+ T cells than in CD4+ T cells. Low levels of normalized T-cell clonal expansion were also seen in some patients who did not respond.

A note on this clone: What antigen it recognizes has not been identified. There are no base qualities to consult, and no much larger clone falls within one base.

To sequence the TCRbeta CDR3 region, genomic DNA was isolated from the sorted cells. The immunoSEQ Assay was used for sequencing of TCRbeta CDR3 regions. This is the immuneACCESS table as TCRdb keeps it, with only in-frame sequences that have V and J called. A part of the clones is gone; compared with another copy, unresolved V genes explain less than half, and the rest is unexplained. For this sample the table gives fewer than 30,000 clones, of which about four fifths were detected only once. Of the sample, 33% is held by the ten largest clones. The trial excluded patients who had a history of autoimmune disease or were on systemic immunosuppression. Peripheral blood for TCR sequencing was collected from all dose cohorts at baseline, on cycle 4 day 1, and on cycle 7 day 1. The samples were drawn from a first-in-human, open-label, multicenter phase I dose-escalation trial of ivuxolimab. Adults with locally advanced or metastatic head and neck squamous cell, hepatocellular, melanoma or renal cell carcinoma were enrolled in the trial. Before TCR sequencing, CD4+ and CD8+ T cells were separately sorted from peripheral blood.

The CDR3 runs 15 amino acids, cysteine and phenylalanine included. Here the CDR3 DNA is all that survives: 45 bases in frame from base 1. CDR1 is given as SGDLS and CDR2 as YYNGEE, both from the germline V gene. V drops 0 bases and J drops 1 base, leaving 9 bases in between. The TCR originated in an adult with an advanced solid tumor such as melanoma, head and neck, liver or kidney cancer. The chain is made from TRBV9 and TRBJ2-3, with TRBD1 perhaps the D gene, on 6 matching bases. This specimen was CD4+ or CD8+ T cells sorted from blood, taken in a trial of the OX40 agonist ivuxolimab. The CDR3 region has the sequence CASSVVGGGTDTQYF. Here is the DNA: TGTGCCAGCAGCGTAGTTGGGGGCGGCACAGATACGCAGTATTTT.